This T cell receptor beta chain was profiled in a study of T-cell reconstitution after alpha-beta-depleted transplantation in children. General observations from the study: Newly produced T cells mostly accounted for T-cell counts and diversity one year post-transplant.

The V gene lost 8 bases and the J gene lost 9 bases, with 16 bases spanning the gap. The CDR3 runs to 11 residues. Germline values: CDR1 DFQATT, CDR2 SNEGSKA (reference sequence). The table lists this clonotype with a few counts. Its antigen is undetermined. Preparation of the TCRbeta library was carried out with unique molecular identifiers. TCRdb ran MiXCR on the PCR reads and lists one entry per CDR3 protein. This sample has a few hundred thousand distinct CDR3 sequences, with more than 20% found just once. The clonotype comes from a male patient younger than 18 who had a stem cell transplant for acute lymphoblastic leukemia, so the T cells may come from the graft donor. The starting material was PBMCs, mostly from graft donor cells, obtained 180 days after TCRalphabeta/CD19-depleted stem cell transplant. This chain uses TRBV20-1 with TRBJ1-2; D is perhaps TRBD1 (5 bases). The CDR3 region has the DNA TGCAGTACCGGGGGTGGTATGCGCTACACCTTC. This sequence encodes CSTGGGMRYTF.